This record concerns one T cell receptor (beta chain) sequence. The data belong to a study of blood T cell repertoires in COVID-19. Whole-study context: T cells, B-cell-depleted T cells, or PBMCs supplied cDNA or gDNA.

TCRdb's table, derived via immunoSEQ multiplex PCR, lists solely in-frame clones and lacks some. This table holds 170,000 or so clones, approximately 86% found once. V was shortened by 4 bases and J by 8 bases, with 14 bases between the two germline ends. The CDR3 has 13 amino acids. Germline assignment: CDR1 SNHLY and CDR2 FYNNEI. Sequencing was performed on peripheral blood. J is TRBJ1-2 and V is TRBV2; D may be TRBD1 (5 bases). The TCR comes from a man aged 50 to 59 with active or convalescent COVID-19. The CDR3 DNA sequence: TGTGCCAGCAGTGTCCAGGGAAAAGAAGGCTACACCTTC. Amino acid sequence: CASSVQGKEGYTF.